These 8 T cell receptor beta chains share one sample of origin, sequenced in a study of blood T cells in healthy people across ages. With a J-beta primer mix and a sample-barcoded 5' primer, a second PCR ran about 6 to 11 cycles. Via MiXCR, TCRdb re-called the 5' RACE reads, giving one row per CDR3 protein. The sample lists some 1.1 million distinct CDR3 sequences, more than 30% occurring once. Sequencing used blood. All receptors come from a man between 18 and 29 years old in good health.

This clonotype was counted between two and nine times. The chain is built from TRBV7-8 and TRBJ2-1; 8 bases align to TRBD2. Germline trimming cut 1 base from V and 3 bases from J; bases unmatched to any gene: 2. The CDR3 has 15 residues. Germline lookup yields CDR1 SGHVS and CDR2 FQNEAQ. The CDR3 region has the DNA TGTGCCAGCAGCTTAGTTAGCGGGGACTACAATGAGCAGTTCTTC. Its translation: CASSLVSGDYNEQFF.

The V call is TRBV6-6, the J call TRBJ1-1, with TRBD1 identical over 7 bases. This CDR3 is 15 amino acids long. Germline CDR1 MNHNY, CDR2 SVGAGI (reference sequence). V shed 5 bases, J shed 1 base, and the junction held 7 bases outside the gene matches. The CDR3 protein is CASSREGTANTEAFF. In DNA form, the CDR3 reads TGTGCCAGCAGTAGAGAAGGGACAGCGAACACTGAAGCTTTCTTT.

Only a few counts were recorded for this clonotype. The CDR3 sequence: CASATSEGLAYNEQFF. The CDR3 nucleotides are TGTGCCAGCGCTACCTCTGAGGGTCTAGCCTACAATGAGCAGTTCTTC. V is TRBV12-3 or TRBV12-4 and J is TRBJ2-1; D is perhaps TRBD2 (5 bases). The CDR3 extends over 16 amino acids. V lost 8 bases and J 2 bases, leaving 19 bases between the germline ends.

There are many counts of this clonotype. CDR3 sequence: CSANRGQGNYGYTF. The CDR3 DNA is TGCAGTGCTAACAGAGGACAGGGCAACTATGGCTACACCTTC. The chain links TRBV20-1 to TRBJ1-2, with 8 bases aligning to TRBD1. CDR1 and CDR2 (germline): DFQATT, SNEGSKA (reference sequence). V lost 4 bases and J lost 2; bases outside the gene matches: 6. CDR3 length: 14 amino acids.

This clonotype appeared a few times. CDR3 protein: CASSQDYRSTDTQYF. CDR3 nucleotides: TGCGCCAGCAGCCAAGATTATAGGTCCACAGATACGCAGTATTTT. The chain is built from TRBV4-1 and TRBJ2-3; D is uncertain. Trimming removed 0 bases from V and 2 bases from J, with 9 bases in between. CDR3 length equals 15 residues. Germline-derived CDR1 and CDR2 are MGHRA and YSYEKL.

This clonotype showed up many times. The genes are TRBV2 and TRBJ1-2; no firm D call. Germline lookup yields CDR1 SNHLY and CDR2 FYNNEI. This CDR3 contains 13 residues. The V end was cut by 6 bases, the J end by 6 bases, with 14 bases between. The CDR3 DNA reads TGTGCCAGCAGGAGCGGATACGCAGATGGCTACACCTTC. Translation: CASRSGYADGYTF.

This clonotype was recorded a few times. The chain combines TRBV6-1 with TRBJ1-2, with D uncertain. V lost 2 bases to trimming and J lost 4 bases, with 8 bases between them. Germline V gene data show CDR1 as MNHNS and CDR2 as SASEGT. The CDR3 totals 13 residues. The CDR3 DNA reads as TGTGCCAGCAGTGAACGGGCAAGCTATGGCTACACCTTC. The encoded protein is CASSERASYGYTF.

The rearrangement uses TRBV4-1 and TRBJ1-5; D gene uncertain. Looked up from germline, CDR1 is MGHRA and CDR2 is YSYEKL. The ends were cut back, 4 bases at V and 5 bases at J, with 9 bases in the middle. The CDR3 covers 13 residues. In nucleotides, the CDR3 is TGCGCCAGCAGCCCGGCTTATGATCAGCCCCAGCATTTT. Its protein product is CASSPAYDQPQHF.